Below, 26 T cell receptor beta chains from the same sample are listed, as sequenced in a study of beta chain features in type 1 diabetes. Expressed TCRB transcripts were sequenced because the isolated RNA had all been reverse transcribed beforehand. The data were produced by immunoSEQ multiplex PCR, yet TCRdb's version contains in-frame clones alone and is incomplete. The sample holds 310,000 or so clones, around 8.5% seen once. Study-wide results and limits: Type 1 diabetes patients showed a moderate but significant shortening of TCRB CDR3s in all four CD4+ subsets.

Their specific antigens are unknown. Specimen: central memory CD4+ T cells from blood. These receptors were taken from a man younger than 40 with type 1 diabetes.

The chain combines TRBV27 with TRBJ1-2, with a weak D call TRBD1 (5 bases). Trimming removed 2 bases from V and 4 bases from J, with 14 bases in between. The germline CDR1 and CDR2 sequences are MNHEY and SMNVEV (reference sequence). This CDR3 has 15 residues. The DNA of the CDR3 is TGTGCCAGCAGTTTACGGGTGGGGCAGACCTATGGCTACACCTTC. Protein: CASSLRVGQTYGYTF.

This clone turned up a few times. This chain connects TRBV11-2 to TRBJ1-4; D uncertain. Trimming stripped 3 bases from V and 4 bases from J, with 9 bases between. Germline-derived CDR1 and CDR2 are SGHAT and FQNNGV. The CDR3 contains 14 residues. In DNA, the CDR3 is TGTGCCAGCAGCTTCGGACTGAATAATGAAAAACTGTTTTTT. Protein: CASSFGLNNEKLFF.

This clone was counted at least ten times. The rearrangement joins TRBV28 to TRBJ1-2; D unclear. Germline V gives CDR1 MDHEN, CDR2 SYDVKM. This CDR3 is built from 14 residues. Trimming pared 2 bases from V and 2 bases from J, leaving 9 bases between. This CDR3 is CASSLAGRNYGYTF. CDR3 nucleotides: TGTGCCAGCAGTTTAGCTGGCAGGAACTATGGCTACACCTTC.

The chain links TRBV18 to TRBJ2-7, with unresolved D. CDR3 length: 15 residues. Trimming stripped 3 bases from V and 0 bases from J, with 12 bases between. Germline V gene lookup returns CDR1 KGHSH and CDR2 LQKENI. CDR3 sequence: CASSPLDQPSYEQYF. In nucleotides, the CDR3 is TGTGCCAGCTCACCCTTGGACCAACCCTCCTACGAGCAGTACTTC.

V usage is TRBV29-1 and J usage is TRBJ2-7, with 8 bases lining up with TRBD2. J gave up 0 bases and V 7 bases, and 14 bases lay outside the gene matches. The CDR3 length is 16 residues. Germline loops: CDR1 SQVTM, CDR2 ANQGSEA. CDR3 sequence (DNA): TGCAGCGCCCGGAGGGGCCTTGCGGGGGGCTCCTACGAGCAGTACTTC. It translates to CSARRGLAGGSYEQYF.

The genes are TRBV6-5 and TRBJ1-1; D gene uncertain. This CDR3 spans 14 amino acids. The germline V and J ends were trimmed by 5 bases and 3 bases, with 13 bases remaining between them. Looked up from germline, CDR1 is MNHEY and CDR2 is SVGAGI. The CDR3 bases are TGTGCCAGCAGTGGTACGACGGGCTACACTGAAGCTTTCTTT. As protein: CASSGTTGYTEAFF.

The gene calls are TRBV29-1 and TRBJ1-1; D gene ambiguous. Trimming pared 4 bases from V and 6 bases from J, leaving 12 bases between. This CDR3 spans 12 amino acids. Germline V gene data show CDR1 as SQVTM and CDR2 as ANQGSEA. The CDR3 region has the DNA TGCAGCGTTGGGGTGGGCAACTCTGAAGCTTTCTTT. This codes for CSVGVGNSEAFF. The full variable domain, its missing parts supplied by reference TRBV29-1 and TRBJ1-1, is SAVISQKPSRDICQRGTSLTIQCQVDSQVTMMFWYRQQPGQSLTLIATANQGSEATYESGFVIDKFPISRPNLTFSTLTVSNMSPEDSSIYLCSVGVGNSEAFFGQGTRLTVV.

The CDR3: CASSQDQRYNEKLFF. CDR3 bases: TGCGCCAGCAGCCAAGATCAGAGGTATAATGAAAAACTGTTTTTT. The genes are TRBV4-3 and TRBJ1-4; D is ambiguous. V was pared by 0 bases and J by 4 bases, with 9 bases between. CDR1 is LGHNA, CDR2 YSLEER, per germline. The CDR3 spans 15 residues.

This clone has just a few counts. This chain uses TRBV7-2 with TRBJ1-1; D not resolved. Per germline, CDR1 SGHTA and CDR2 FQGNSA. V lost 4 bases and J 1 base, leaving 10 bases between the germline ends. The CDR3 is 14 residues long. CDR3 bases: TGTGCCAGCAGCTCTGCCCCAGAGAACACTGAAGCTTTCTTT. Translating it yields CASSSAPENTEAFF.

This rearrangement joins TRBV5-1 to TRBJ2-7; no clear D gene. Germline CDR1 and CDR2: SGHRS and YFSETQ. V was clipped by 1 base and J by 1 base, with 12 bases between them. The CDR3 runs 15 residues. Written as DNA, the CDR3 is TGCGCCAGCAGCTTGTGGTGGGGTCAGTCCTACGAGCAGTACTTC. Protein product: CASSLWWGQSYEQYF.

The chain couples TRBV30 to TRBJ2-3; a weak D match, TRBD2 (6 bases). Trimming stripped 4 bases from V and 4 bases from J, with 15 bases between. Germline values: CDR1 GTSNPN, CDR2 SVGIG (reference sequence). The length of the CDR3 is 14 residues. CDR3 sequence reads: CAWTGETGADTQYF. The CDR3 bases are TGTGCCTGGACCGGCGAGACGGGGGCAGATACGCAGTATTTT.

V usage is TRBV11-2 and J usage is TRBJ1-3, with 9 nucleotides matching TRBD1. CDR1 and CDR2 from the germline V gene are SGHAT and FQNNGV. Trimming at V came to 8 bases and at J to 4 bases, leaving 3 bases not matched to a gene. CDR3 length: 13 residues. The CDR3 here is CASYRGLGNTIYF. The CDR3, as DNA: TGTGCCAGCTACAGGGGGCTAGGAAACACCATATATTTT.

As DNA, the CDR3 is TGTGCCATCAGTGAGTCGTATCTGCAGATATATGGCTACACCTTC. Amino acids: CAISESYLQIYGYTF. The chain joins TRBV10-3 to TRBJ1-2, with D uncertain. From germline, CDR1 is ENHRY and CDR2 SYGVKD. Trimming pared 0 bases from V and 5 bases from J, leaving 13 bases between. The CDR3 consists of 15 residues.

Comment on this clone: Distinct nucleotide sequences in the sample also encode this CDR3. The chain combines TRBV10-3 with TRBJ2-3, with 8 nucleotides matching TRBD1. The trim removed 4 bases at V and 3 bases at J, leaving 0 bases unmatched. Germline CDR1 and CDR2: ENHRY and SYGVKD. This CDR3 comprises 13 residues. CDR3 sequence reads: CAISGQGTDTQYF. CDR3 coding DNA: TGTGCCATCAGTGGACAGGGGACAGATACGCAGTATTTT.

A few counts support this clone. The rearrangement uses TRBV7-8 and TRBJ2-7; TRBD1 aligns across 8 bases. This CDR3 is built from 15 residues. The ends lost 5 bases at V and 3 bases at J; junction bases unmatched: 9. Per germline, CDR1 SGHVS and CDR2 FQNEAQ. Here the CDR3 DNA reads TGTGCCAGCAGCATTCAGGGACAGGCAAGCTACGAGCAGTACTTC. It is translated as CASSIQGQASYEQYF. Full variable domain (missing parts from reference TRBV7-8 and TRBJ2-7): GAGVSQSPRYKVAKRGQDVALRCDPISGHVSLFWYQQALGQGPEFLTYFQNEAQLDKSGLPSDRFFAERPEGSVSTLKIQRTQQEDSAVYLCASSIQGQASYEQYFGPGTRLTVT.

This clone was seen a handful of times. This rearrangement joins TRBV9 to TRBJ2-1, with 8 bases lining up with TRBD1. The CDR3 runs to 14 residues. CDR1 is SGDLS and CDR2 is YYNGEE in the germline V gene. The junction had 3 bases not matched to a gene; V was cut back by 3 bases and J by 4 bases. CDR3 sequence reads: CASSGRDRYNEQFF. The CDR3 DNA reads as TGTGCCAGCAGCGGTCGGGACAGGTACAATGAGCAGTTCTTC.

This chain joins TRBV28 and TRBJ1-6; the D is unclear. There are 15 residues in the CDR3. Germline CDR1 and CDR2: MDHEN and SYDVKM. Trimming cost V 4 bases and J 7 bases, with 14 bases left between them. CDR3 DNA: TGTGCCAGCAGTTACCCGGGTCAGGAAAATTCACCCCTCCACTTT. It encodes CASSYPGQENSPLHF.

This clone has a count of ten or more. At one boundary the junction diverges from the germline segment, which might be a read error. The chain joins TRBV18 to TRBJ2-4; the D gene is possibly TRBD2 (5 bases). The length of the CDR3 is 13 residues. Germline CDR1 reads KGHSH; CDR2 reads LQKENI. The CDR3 loop is CASSLDSDLRPDF. The CDR3, as DNA: TGTGCCAGCTCACTGGACTCGGACCTGAGACCGGACTTC.

V is TRBV11-2 and J is TRBJ2-7; D is ambiguous. This CDR3 spans 15 amino acids. The germline V and J ends were trimmed by 0 bases and 2 bases, with 11 bases remaining between them. CDR1 and CDR2 (germline): SGHAT, FQNNGV. In DNA, the CDR3 is TGTGCCAGCAGCTTAGATAATCCGGTGGCCTACGAGCAGTACTTC. Its protein product is CASSLDNPVAYEQYF.

This clone was recorded a few times. The chain has TRBV29-1 and TRBJ2-3; 15 positions match TRBD2. In germline, CDR1 is SQVTM, CDR2 ANQGSEA. This CDR3 has 17 amino acids. J was trimmed by 3 bases and V by 3 bases; bases with no gene match: 7. The CDR3 DNA follows: TGCAGCGTTGACGCAGGGACTAGCGGGGGGCATACAGATACGCAGTATTTT. As protein: CSVDAGTSGGHTDTQYF.

Many counts were recorded for this clone. The V gene is TRBV21-1, the J gene TRBJ2-1; the listed D gene, TRBD2, was not tested against the DNA. TRBV21-1 is annotated as a pseudogene. CDR3 length equals 13 residues. The CDR3 sequence is CASSKERYNEQFF. The CDR3, as DNA: TGTGCCAGCAGCAAAGAGCGGTACAATGAGCAGTTCTTC.

This clone showed up just a few times. V is TRBV11-3 and J is TRBJ2-3; unclear D gene. This CDR3 is built from 16 residues. V dropped 1 base and J dropped 5 bases, with 16 bases sitting between them. Germline V gene sequence: CDR1 SGHNT, CDR2 YENEEA. CDR3 loop: CASSLGTGARGDTQYF. In DNA, the CDR3 is TGTGCCAGCAGCTTAGGTACCGGAGCGAGAGGAGATACGCAGTATTTT.

The sample holds many counts of this clone. V usage is TRBV18 and J usage is TRBJ2-3; D gene unclear. Trimming took off 3 bases at V and 2 bases at J, with 9 bases between the two ends. Germline V gives CDR1 KGHSH, CDR2 LQKENI. The CDR3 runs 14 residues. This CDR3 is CASSPRYDTDTQYF. DNA for the CDR3: TGTGCCAGCTCACCTCGCTATGACACAGATACGCAGTATTTT. Supplemented by reference TRBV18 and TRBJ2-3, the full variable domain reads NAGVMQNPRHLVRRRGQEARLRCSPMKGHSHVYWYRQLPEEGLKFMVYLQKENIIDESGMPKERFSAEFPKEGPSILRIQQVVRGDSAAYFCASSPRYDTDTQYFGPGTRLTVL.

On this clone: This may arise from a read error, as a much more abundant clone is one base away. The sample carries other DNA sequences with the same CDR3. The chain couples TRBV7-7 to TRBJ2-3; D call uncertain. The CDR3 sequence is 13 residues long. Germline V CDR1 and CDR2: SSHAT, FNYEAQ (reference sequence). The V gene lost 1 base and the J gene lost 0 bases, with 2 bases spanning the gap. CDR3 in amino acids: CASSLDSTDTQYF. CDR3 bases: TGTGCCAGCAGCTTAGACAGCACAGATACGCAGTATTTT. Looking up the rest from reference TRBV7-7 and TRBJ2-3 gives the full variable domain: GAGVSQSPRYKVTKRGQDVTLRCDPISSHATLYWYQQALGQGPEFLTYFNYEAQPDKSGLPSDRFSAERPEGSISTLTIQRTEQRDSAMYRCASSLDSTDTQYFGPGTRLTVL.

This clone was seen more than once but under ten times. The chain is built from TRBV30 and TRBJ1-6, with 7 bases identical to TRBD1. This CDR3 is 12 amino acids long. V lost 6 bases to trimming and J lost 14 bases; unmatched junction nucleotides: 10. Germline V gene sequence: CDR1 GTSNPN, CDR2 SVGIG (reference sequence). The CDR3 spells CACRDREVTLHF. CDR3 coding DNA: TGTGCCTGCCGGGACAGAGAAGTCACCCTCCACTTT.

This clone has ten or more counts. The chain couples TRBV7-8 to TRBJ2-7, with no clear D. CDR1 is SGHVS and CDR2 is FQNEAQ in the germline V gene. The CDR3 extends over 14 amino acids. V shed 5 bases and J shed 5 bases, with 16 bases lying between them. In DNA, the CDR3 is TGTGCCAGCAGCCCGCCCGCCGTTCGCGACGAGCAGTACTTC. As protein: CASSPPAVRDEQYF.